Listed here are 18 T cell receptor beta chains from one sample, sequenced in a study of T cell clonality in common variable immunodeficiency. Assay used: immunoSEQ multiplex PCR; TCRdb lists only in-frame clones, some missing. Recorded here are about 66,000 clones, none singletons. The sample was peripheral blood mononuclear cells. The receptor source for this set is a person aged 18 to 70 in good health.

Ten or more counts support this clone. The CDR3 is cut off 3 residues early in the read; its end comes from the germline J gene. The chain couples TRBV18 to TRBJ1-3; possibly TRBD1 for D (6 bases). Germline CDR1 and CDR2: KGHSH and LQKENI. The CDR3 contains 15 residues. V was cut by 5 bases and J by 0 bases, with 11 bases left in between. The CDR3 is CASSMDSLSGNTIYF. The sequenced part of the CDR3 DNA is TGTGCCAGCTCAATGGACAGTCTCTCTGGAAACACC.

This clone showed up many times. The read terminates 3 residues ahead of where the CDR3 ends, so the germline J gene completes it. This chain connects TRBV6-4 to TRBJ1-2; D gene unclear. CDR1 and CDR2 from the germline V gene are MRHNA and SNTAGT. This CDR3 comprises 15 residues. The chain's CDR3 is CASSEDRTAYRGYTF. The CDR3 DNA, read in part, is TGTGCCAGCAGCGAAGACCGAACAGCATACCGCGGC.

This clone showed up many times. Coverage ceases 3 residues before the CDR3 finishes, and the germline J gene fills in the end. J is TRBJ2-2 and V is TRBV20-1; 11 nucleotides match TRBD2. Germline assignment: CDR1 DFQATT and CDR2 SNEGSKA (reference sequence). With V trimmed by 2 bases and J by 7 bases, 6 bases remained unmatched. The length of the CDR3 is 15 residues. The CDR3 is CSARRSGRAHGELFF. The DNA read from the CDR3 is TGCAGTGCTAGACGTAGCGGGAGGGCCCACGGGGAG.

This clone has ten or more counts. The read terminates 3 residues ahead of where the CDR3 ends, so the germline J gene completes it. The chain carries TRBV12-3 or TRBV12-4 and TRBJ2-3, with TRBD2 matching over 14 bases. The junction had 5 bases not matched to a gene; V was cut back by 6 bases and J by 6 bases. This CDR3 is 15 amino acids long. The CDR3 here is CASSRLAGGPDTQYF. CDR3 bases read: TGTGCCAGCAGCCGACTAGCGGGGGGGCCGGATACG.

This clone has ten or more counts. The sequenced part of the CDR3 DNA is TGTGCCATCAGTGAGTCTGGCGGGAGGGGGTTCAATGAG. As protein: CAISESGGRGFNE. The CDR3 as a whole reads CAISESGGRGFNEQFF. The chain joins TRBV10-3 to TRBJ2-1; 9 bases map to TRBD2. The read is 3 residues too short to cover the CDR3 end, so that end is filled in from the germline J gene. Germline CDR1 is ENHRY and CDR2 is SYGVKD. The V gene end was trimmed by 0 bases and the J gene end by 6 bases; junction bases not matched to a gene: 6. The length of the CDR3 is 16 residues.

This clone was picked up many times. The CDR3 DNA, read in part, is TGTGCCAGCAGCTTAGCTCGCGGGGGGGCAGAGACC. It specifies CASSLARGGAET. The complete CDR3 sequence is CASSLARGGAETQYF. This chain joins TRBV7-2 and TRBJ2-5; 9 bases are a match to TRBD2. The read halts 3 residues ahead of the CDR3 end, with the missing end drawn from the germline J gene. The V gene end was trimmed by 0 bases and the J gene end by 4 bases; junction bases not matched to a gene: 3. There are 15 residues in the CDR3. Germline CDR1 SGHTA, CDR2 FQGNSA.

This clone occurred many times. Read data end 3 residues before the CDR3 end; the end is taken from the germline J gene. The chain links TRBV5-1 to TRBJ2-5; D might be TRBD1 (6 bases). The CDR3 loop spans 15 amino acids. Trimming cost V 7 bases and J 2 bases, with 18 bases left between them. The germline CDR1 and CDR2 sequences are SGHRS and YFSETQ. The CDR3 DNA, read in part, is TGCGCCAGCTCCACTGTGGGGGCGGCACAAGAGACC. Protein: CASSTVGAAQET. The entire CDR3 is CASSTVGAAQETQYF.

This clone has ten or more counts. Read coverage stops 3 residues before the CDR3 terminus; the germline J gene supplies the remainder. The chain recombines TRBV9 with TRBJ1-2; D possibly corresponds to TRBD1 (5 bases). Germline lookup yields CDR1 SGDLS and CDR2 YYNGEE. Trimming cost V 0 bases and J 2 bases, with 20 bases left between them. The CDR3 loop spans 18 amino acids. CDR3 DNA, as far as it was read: TGTGCCAGCAGCGTAGCATCGAGTTCAGGGATGGGGAACTATGGC. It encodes CASSVASSSGMGNYG. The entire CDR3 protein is CASSVASSSGMGNYGYTF.

The CDR3 reads CASSLQGAAQYF. The covered CDR3 bases are TGTGCCAGCAGCCTACAGGGGGCAGCG. This chain connects TRBV7-9 to TRBJ2-3, with TRBD1 matching 9 bases. Read data end 3 residues before the CDR3 end; the end is taken from the germline J gene. Germline values: CDR1 SEHNR, CDR2 FQNEAQ (reference sequence). This CDR3 is built from 12 residues.

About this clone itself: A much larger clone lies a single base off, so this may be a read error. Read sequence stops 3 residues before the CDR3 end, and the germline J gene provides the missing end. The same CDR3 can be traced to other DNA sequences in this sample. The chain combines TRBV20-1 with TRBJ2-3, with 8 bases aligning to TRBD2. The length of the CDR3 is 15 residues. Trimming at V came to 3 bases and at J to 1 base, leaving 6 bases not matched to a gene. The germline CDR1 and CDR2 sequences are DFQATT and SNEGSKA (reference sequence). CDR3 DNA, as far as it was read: TGCAGTGCTAGGAGGCCAGCGGGGGGCACAGATACG. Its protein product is CSARRPAGGTDT. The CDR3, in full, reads CSARRPAGGTDTQYF.

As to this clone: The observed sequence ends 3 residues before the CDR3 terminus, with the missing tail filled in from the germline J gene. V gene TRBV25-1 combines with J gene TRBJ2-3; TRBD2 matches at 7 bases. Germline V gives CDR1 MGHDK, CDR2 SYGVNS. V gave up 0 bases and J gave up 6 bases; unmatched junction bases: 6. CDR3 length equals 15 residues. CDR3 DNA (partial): TGTGCCAGCAGTGAATACCTTGTCGGGGGGGATACG. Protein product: CASSEYLVGGDT. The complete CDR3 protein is CASSEYLVGGDTQYF.

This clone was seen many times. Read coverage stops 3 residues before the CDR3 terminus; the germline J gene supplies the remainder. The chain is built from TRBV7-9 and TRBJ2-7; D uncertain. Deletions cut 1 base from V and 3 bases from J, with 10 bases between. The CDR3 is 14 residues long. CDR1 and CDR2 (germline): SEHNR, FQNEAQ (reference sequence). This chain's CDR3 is CASSLGQSGYEQYF. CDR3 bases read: TGTGCCAGCAGCTTAGGCCAGAGTGGCTACGAG. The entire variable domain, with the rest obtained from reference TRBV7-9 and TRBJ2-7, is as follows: DTGVSQNPRHKITKRGQNVTFRCDPISEHNRLYWYRQTLGQGPEFLTYFQNEAQLEKSRLLSDRFSAERPKGSFSTLEIQRTEQGDSAMYLCASSLGQSGYEQYFGPGTRLTVT.

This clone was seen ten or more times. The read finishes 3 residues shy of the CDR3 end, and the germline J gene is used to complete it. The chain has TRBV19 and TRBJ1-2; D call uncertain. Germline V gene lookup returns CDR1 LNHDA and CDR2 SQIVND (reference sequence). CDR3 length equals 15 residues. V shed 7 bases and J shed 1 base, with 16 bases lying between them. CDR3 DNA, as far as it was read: TGTGCCAGTACTTCGACAAGCTTCTTTAACTATGGC. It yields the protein CASTSTSFFNYG. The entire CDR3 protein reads CASTSTSFFNYGYTF.

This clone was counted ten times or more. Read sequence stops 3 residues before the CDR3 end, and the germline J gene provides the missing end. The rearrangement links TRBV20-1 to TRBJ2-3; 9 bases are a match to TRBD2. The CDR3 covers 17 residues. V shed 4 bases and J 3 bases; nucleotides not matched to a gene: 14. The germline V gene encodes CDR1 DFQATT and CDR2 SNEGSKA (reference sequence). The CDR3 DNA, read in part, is TGCAGTGCTAACCCCTCTATAGCGGGAGTTGGTACAGATACG. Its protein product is CSANPSIAGVGTDT. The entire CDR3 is CSANPSIAGVGTDTQYF.

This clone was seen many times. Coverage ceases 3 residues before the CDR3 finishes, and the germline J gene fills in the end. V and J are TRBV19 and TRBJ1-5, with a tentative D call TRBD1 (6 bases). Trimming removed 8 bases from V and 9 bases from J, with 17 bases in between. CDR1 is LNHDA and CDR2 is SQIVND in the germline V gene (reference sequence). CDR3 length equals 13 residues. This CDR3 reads CASLQGPQGPQHF. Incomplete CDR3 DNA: TGTGCCAGTCTACAGGGTCCGCAGGGGCCC.

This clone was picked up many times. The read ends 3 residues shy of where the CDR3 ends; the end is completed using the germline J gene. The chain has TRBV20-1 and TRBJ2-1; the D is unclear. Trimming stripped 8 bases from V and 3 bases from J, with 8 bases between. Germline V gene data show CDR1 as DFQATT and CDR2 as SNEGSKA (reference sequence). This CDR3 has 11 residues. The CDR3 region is CSLGGYNEQFF. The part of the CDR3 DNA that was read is TGCAGTCTTGGCGGCTACAATGAG.

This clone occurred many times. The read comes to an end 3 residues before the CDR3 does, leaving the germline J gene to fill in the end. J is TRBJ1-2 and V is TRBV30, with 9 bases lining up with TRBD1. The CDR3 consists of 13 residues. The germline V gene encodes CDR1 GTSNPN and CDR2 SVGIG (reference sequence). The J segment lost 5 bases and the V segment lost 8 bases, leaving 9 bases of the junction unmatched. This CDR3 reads CARAGQGNYGYTF. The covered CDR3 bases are TGTGCCCGGGCGGGACAGGGAAATTATGGC.

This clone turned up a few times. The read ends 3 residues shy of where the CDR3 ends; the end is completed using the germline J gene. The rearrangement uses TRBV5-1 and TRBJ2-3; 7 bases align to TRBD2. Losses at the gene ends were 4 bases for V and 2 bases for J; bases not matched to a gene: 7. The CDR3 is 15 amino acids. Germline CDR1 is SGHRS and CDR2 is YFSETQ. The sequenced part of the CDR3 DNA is TGCGCCAGCAGCCCGCGGGGGAGATCCACAGATACG. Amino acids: CASSPRGRSTDT. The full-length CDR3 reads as CASSPRGRSTDTQYF.